This is a list of T cell receptor beta chains from one sample in a study of cytomegalovirus exposure and HLA in healthy donors. Measured with immunoSEQ multiplex PCR; TCRdb has only the in-frame clones, and not every one. The table records around 150,000 clones, around 83% of them present only once. Input material: PBMCs. These receptors were taken from a woman aged 45-65 years in good health and CMV-seropositive. CDR3s include the opening cysteine and the closing phenylalanine or tryptophan. D genes are given only for firm matches. Clone size is not always given. Where it is, it says once, few, many or a class for expanded clones.

j_gene: TRBJ2-7; d_gene: TRBD2; v_gene: TRBV28; abundance: -; CDR3nt: TGTGCCAGCAGGACGGGAGGCTCCTACGAGCAGTACTTC; CDR3aa: CASRTGGSYEQYF
j_gene: TRBJ1-1; d_gene: -; v_gene: TRBV30; abundance: -; CDR3nt: TGTGCCTGGACGGGTGGGGGCCTGCCTGTAGCTTTCTTT; CDR3aa: CAWTGGGLPVAFF
j_gene: TRBJ2-5; d_gene: TRBD1; v_gene: TRBV2; abundance: -; CDR3nt: TGTGCCAGCAGTTATACAGGGGGCGAGGAGACCCAGTACTTC; CDR3aa: CASSYTGGEETQYF
j_gene: TRBJ2-7; d_gene: -; v_gene: TRBV11-3; abundance: -; CDR3nt: TGTGCCAGCAGCTTAGACAGGGAATCCTACGAGCAGTACTTC; CDR3aa: CASSLDRESYEQYF
j_gene: TRBJ2-7; d_gene: TRBD1; v_gene: TRBV18; abundance: -; CDR3nt: TGTGCCAGCTCATCCGGGACAGCGTACGAGCAGTACTTC; CDR3aa: CASSSGTAYEQYF
j_gene: TRBJ1-2; d_gene: -; v_gene: TRBV7-8; abundance: -; CDR3nt: TGTGCCAGCAGCTCCGGACAGAACTATGGCTACACCTTC; CDR3aa: CASSSGQNYGYTF
j_gene: TRBJ2-7; d_gene: -; v_gene: TRBV5-5; abundance: -; CDR3nt: TGTGCCAGCAGCTTGTGGCCAGGGTCCGGCTCCTACGAGCAGTACTTC; CDR3aa: CASSLWPGSGSYEQYF
j_gene: TRBJ1-1; d_gene: -; v_gene: TRBV7-9; abundance: -; CDR3nt: TGTGCCAGCAGCCCGATTTGGGGCGGGAACACTGAAGCTTTCTTT; CDR3aa: CASSPIWGGNTEAFF
j_gene: TRBJ2-5; d_gene: -; v_gene: TRBV7-9; abundance: few; CDR3nt: TGTGCCAGCAGCTTAGCGGGGGGAGAGACCCAGTACTTC; CDR3aa: CASSLAGGETQYF
j_gene: TRBJ1-4; d_gene: TRBD1; v_gene: TRBV15; abundance: -; CDR3nt: TGTGCCACCAGCAGAGATTCTCAGGGGGATAGGTTTTTT; CDR3aa: CATSRDSQGDRFF
j_gene: TRBJ2-5; d_gene: TRBD2; v_gene: TRBV2; abundance: -; CDR3nt: TGTGCCAGCAACGGGCTAGCGGGAGTAGGAGAGACCCAGTACTTC; CDR3aa: CASNGLAGVGETQYF
j_gene: TRBJ2-1; d_gene: -; v_gene: TRBV11-1; abundance: -; CDR3nt: TGTGCCAGCAGCTCTACTAGGAGGAACAATGAGCAGTTCTTC; CDR3aa: CASSSTRRNNEQFF
j_gene: TRBJ2-7; d_gene: TRBD2; v_gene: TRBV5-1; abundance: -; CDR3nt: TGCGCCAGCAGCCCCCGGGGAGCGGGGGGAATTTACGAGCAGTACTTC; CDR3aa: CASSPRGAGGIYEQYF
j_gene: TRBJ2-7; d_gene: TRBD2; v_gene: TRBV5-1; abundance: -; CDR3nt: TGCGCCAGCAGCTTGGCAAGCACTAGCGACGAGCAGTACTTC; CDR3aa: CASSLASTSDEQYF
j_gene: TRBJ2-1; d_gene: -; v_gene: TRBV11-2; abundance: -; CDR3nt: TGTGCCAGCAGCTTAGCCCCTAGCCGCGACTCCTACAATGAGCAGTTCTTC; CDR3aa: CASSLAPSRDSYNEQFF
j_gene: TRBJ1-1; d_gene: -; v_gene: TRBV6-5; abundance: -; CDR3nt: TGTGCCAGCAGTTATTTAACGTCGAGCACTGAAGCTTTCTTT; CDR3aa: CASSYLTSSTEAFF
j_gene: TRBJ1-2; d_gene: TRBD1; v_gene: TRBV28; abundance: once; CDR3nt: TGTGCCAGCAGTCCCGGGACAGGGAGGGCCTATGGCTACACCTTC; CDR3aa: CASSPGTGRAYGYTF
j_gene: TRBJ2-7; d_gene: TRBD1; v_gene: TRBV19; abundance: -; CDR3nt: TGTGCCAGTAGGGCTCGGGACAGCTTAGCCTACGAGCAGTACTTC; CDR3aa: CASRARDSLAYEQYF
j_gene: TRBJ2-1; d_gene: -; v_gene: TRBV5-4; abundance: -; CDR3nt: TGTGCCAGCAGCTCCGCTAGAGGGAGCTCCTACAATGAGCAGTTCTTC; CDR3aa: CASSSARGSSYNEQFF
j_gene: TRBJ2-5; d_gene: -; v_gene: TRBV4-2; abundance: -; CDR3nt: TGTGCCAGCAGCCAAGTGGTAGACCAAGAGACCCAGTACTTC; CDR3aa: CASSQVVDQETQYF
j_gene: TRBJ2-2; d_gene: -; v_gene: TRBV19; abundance: few; CDR3nt: TGTGCCAGTAGTATTCTCGGGACCGGGGAGCTGTTTTTT; CDR3aa: CASSILGTGELFF
j_gene: TRBJ1-2; d_gene: -; v_gene: TRBV19; abundance: -; CDR3nt: TGTGCCAGTAGTACCTTCCAGGGGTCGAACTATGGCTACACCTTC; CDR3aa: CASSTFQGSNYGYTF
j_gene: TRBJ2-3; d_gene: -; v_gene: TRBV27; abundance: -; CDR3nt: TGTGCCAGCAGTTTTGGCGGGGGCACAGATACGCAGTATTTT; CDR3aa: CASSFGGGTDTQYF
j_gene: TRBJ2-7; d_gene: -; v_gene: TRBV18; abundance: -; CDR3nt: TGTGCCAGCTCGGGAGGGGGGGACGAGCAGTACTTC; CDR3aa: CASSGGGDEQYF
j_gene: TRBJ2-1; d_gene: -; v_gene: TRBV15; abundance: -; CDR3nt: TGTGCCACCAGCAGCGCTAGAGCCAGCTCCTACAATGAGCAGTTCTTC; CDR3aa: CATSSARASSYNEQFF